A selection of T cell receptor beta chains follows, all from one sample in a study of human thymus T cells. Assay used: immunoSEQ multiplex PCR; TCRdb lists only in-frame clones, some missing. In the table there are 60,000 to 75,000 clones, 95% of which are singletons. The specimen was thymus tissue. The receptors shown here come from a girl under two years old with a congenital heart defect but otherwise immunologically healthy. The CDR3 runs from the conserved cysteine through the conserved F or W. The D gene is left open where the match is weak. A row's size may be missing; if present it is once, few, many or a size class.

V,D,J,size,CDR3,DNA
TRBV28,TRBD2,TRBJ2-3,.,CASSLPLAVKGPLSTDTQYF,TGTGCCAGCAGTCTCCCCCTAGCGGTCAAAGGGCCATTGTCCACAGATACGCAGTATTTT
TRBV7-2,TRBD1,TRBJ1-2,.,CASSPPGTGGPYGYTF,TGTGCCAGCAGCCCCCCCGGGACAGGGGGCCCTTATGGCTACACCTTC
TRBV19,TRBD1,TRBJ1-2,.,CASTSQGALYGYTF,TGTGCCAGTACCTCGCAGGGGGCGTTATATGGCTACACCTTC
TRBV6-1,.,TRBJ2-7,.,CASSVGYRPYEQYF,TGTGCCAGCAGTGTTGGATACAGGCCCTACGAGCAGTACTTC
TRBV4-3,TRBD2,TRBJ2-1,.,CASSQEALIAGLGDNEQFF,TGCGCCAGCAGCCAAGAGGCCCTCATAGCGGGCCTAGGGGACAATGAGCAGTTCTTC
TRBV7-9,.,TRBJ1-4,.,CASSHRTRDTNEKLFF,TGTGCCAGCAGCCATAGGACCAGGGACACTAATGAAAAACTGTTTTTT
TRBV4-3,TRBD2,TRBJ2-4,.,CASSQVGGLAKNIQYF,TGCGCCAGCAGCCAAGTGGGGGGGTTAGCCAAAAACATTCAGTACTTC
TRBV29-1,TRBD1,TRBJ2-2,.,CSVETTGTGNLTGELFF,TGCAGCGTGGAGACAACCGGGACAGGAAATTTGACCGGGGAGCTGTTTTTT
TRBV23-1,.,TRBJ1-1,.,CASSQSEAGPNTEAFF,TGCGCCAGCAGTCAATCGGAGGCAGGACCGAACACTGAAGCTTTCTTT
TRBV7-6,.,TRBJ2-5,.,CASSLDPLDQGEETQYF,TGTGCCAGCAGCTTAGACCCGCTGGACCAGGGAGAAGAGACCCAGTACTTC
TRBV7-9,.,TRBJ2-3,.,CASSSPSAMAGPTDTQYF,TGTGCCAGCAGCTCCCCCTCCGCGATGGCAGGGCCCACAGATACGCAGTATTTT
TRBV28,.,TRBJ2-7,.,CASKVRAGSSYEQYF,TGTGCCAGCAAAGTTCGAGCCGGCAGCTCCTACGAGCAGTACTTC
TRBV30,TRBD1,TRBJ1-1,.,CAWIPKGPGTVNTEAFF,TGTGCCTGGATTCCCAAAGGTCCCGGGACAGTGAACACTGAAGCTTTCTTT
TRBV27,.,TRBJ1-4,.,CASSLTGNEKLFF,TGTGCCAGCAGTTTAACTGGGAACGAAAAACTGTTTTTT
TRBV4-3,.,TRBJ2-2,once,CASSHWGPGELFF,TGCGCCAGCAGCCACTGGGGTCCCGGGGAGCTGTTTTTT
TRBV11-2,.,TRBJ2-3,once,CASSLSDTQYF,TGTGCCAGCAGCTTGTCAGATACGCAGTATTTT
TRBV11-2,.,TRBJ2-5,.,CASDTIGAAGHKETQYF,TGTGCCAGCGATACCATTGGGGCGGCGGGGCACAAAGAGACCCAGTACTTC
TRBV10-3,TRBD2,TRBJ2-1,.,CARPPPRLAGGRTNEQFF,TGTGCCAGACCCCCTCCCAGACTAGCGGGAGGACGAACCAATGAGCAGTTCTTC
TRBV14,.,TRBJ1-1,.,CASSQDLGPYWGTEAFF,TGTGCCAGCAGCCAAGATTTAGGGCCTTACTGGGGGACTGAAGCTTTCTTT
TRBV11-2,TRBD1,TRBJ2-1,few,CASIYPGTGGIRFF,TGTGCCAGCATCTATCCGGGGACAGGGGGAATTCGGTTCTTC
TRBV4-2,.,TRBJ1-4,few,CASSQEGKLFF,TGTGCCAGCAGCCAAGAAGGGAAACTGTTTTTT
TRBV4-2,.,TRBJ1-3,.,CASRLGGLYSGNTIYF,TGTGCCAGCAGGCTCGGAGGACTGTACTCTGGAAACACCATATATTTT
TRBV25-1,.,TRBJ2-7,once,CASSEYSPRDGAYEQYF,TGTGCCAGCAGTGAATATTCGCCCAGGGACGGCGCCTACGAGCAGTACTTC
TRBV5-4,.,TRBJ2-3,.,CASHGTLSAAPPGTDTQYF,TGTGCCAGTCACGGAACCCTTAGCGCCGCCCCCCCCGGCACAGATACGCAGTATTTT
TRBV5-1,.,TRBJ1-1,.,CASSFLGAQRILMNTEAFF,TGCGCCAGCAGCTTCCTCGGTGCCCAGAGGATCCTGATGAACACTGAAGCTTTCTTT
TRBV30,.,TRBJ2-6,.,CAWSVTGPRDQSSGANVLTF,TGTGCCTGGAGTGTTACGGGGCCGAGAGATCAATCCTCTGGGGCCAACGTCCTGACTTTC
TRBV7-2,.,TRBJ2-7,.,CASSVGLVGGPYEQYF,TGTGCCAGCAGCGTAGGACTAGTTGGGGGCCCCTACGAGCAGTACTTC
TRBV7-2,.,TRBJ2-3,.,CASSLGGRNTDTQYF,TGTGCCAGCAGCTTAGGGGGACGGAACACAGATACGCAGTATTTT
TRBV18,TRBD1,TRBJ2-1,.,CASSPQDREIYNEQFF,TGTGCCAGCTCACCGCAGGACAGGGAGATTTACAATGAGCAGTTCTTC
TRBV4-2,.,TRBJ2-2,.,CASSHSLESVSTGELFF,TGTGCCAGCAGCCATTCCCTCGAGTCAGTATCCACCGGGGAGCTGTTTTTT
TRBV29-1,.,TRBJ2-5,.,CSVALGAKQETQYF,TGCAGCGTTGCCCTCGGGGCTAAGCAAGAGACCCAGTACTTC
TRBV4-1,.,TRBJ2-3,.,CASSPRNPGDTQYF,TGCGCCAGCAGCCCCCGGAATCCAGGAGATACGCAGTATTTT
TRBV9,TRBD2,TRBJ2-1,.,CASSPWTSGTSYNEQFF,TGTGCCAGCAGCCCGTGGACTAGCGGGACCTCCTACAATGAGCAGTTCTTC